Shown below are 28 T cell receptor beta chains from a single sample sequenced in a study of OX40 agonist ivuxolimab in advanced cancers. This table comes from immunoSEQ multiplex PCR, and its TCRdb copy is limited to in-frame clones, with some not included. In the table there are about 79,000 clones, about 85% of which are singletons. Sequenced material: CD4+ or CD8+ T cells sorted from blood, taken in a trial of the OX40 agonist ivuxolimab. These receptors all stem from an adult with an advanced solid tumor such as melanoma, head and neck, liver or kidney cancer.

This clone was seen only once. The J gene is TRBJ1-4, the V gene TRBV18; 9 nucleotides line up with TRBD1. The length of the CDR3 is 15 residues. V lost 1 base to trimming and J lost 7 bases; unmatched junction nucleotides: 4. Germline V gene sequence: CDR1 KGHSH, CDR2 LQKENI. In nucleotides, the CDR3 is TGTGCCAGCTCACCACGGACAGGGGTCACTGAAAAACTGTTTTTT. This codes for CASSPRTGVTEKLFF.

On this clone: The identical CDR3 is also encoded by other nucleotide sequences in the sample. The V and J genes are TRBV2 and TRBJ2-1; 7 bases align to TRBD1. The CDR3 has 13 residues. Germline-derived CDR1 and CDR2 are SNHLY and FYNNEI. The ends lost 4 bases at V and 3 bases at J; junction bases unmatched: 0. CDR3 in DNA: TGTGCCAGCAGTGGGGACAGCTACAATGAGCAGTTCTTC. It encodes CASSGDSYNEQFF.

About this clone: At the DNA level, this CDR3 is encoded by other sequences in the same sample as well. V gene TRBV27 combines with J gene TRBJ2-1, with D tentatively TRBD2 (5 bases). Trimming pared 0 bases from V and 4 bases from J, leaving 10 bases between. The CDR3 is 15 amino acids. Looked up from germline, CDR1 is MNHEY and CDR2 is SMNVEV (reference sequence). The CDR3 region has the DNA TGTGCCAGCAGTTTATCGTCTAGCTCTTACAATGAGCAGTTCTTC. Encoded protein: CASSLSSSSYNEQFF.

V usage is TRBV5-1 and J usage is TRBJ2-7, with D possibly called TRBD1 or TRBD2 (6 bases each). The CDR3 has 15 amino acids. Germline V gene sequence: CDR1 SGHRS, CDR2 YFSETQ. Trimming removed 0 bases from V and 3 bases from J, with 13 bases in between. CDR3 DNA: TGCGCCAGCAGCTTGGAAGGAGGGACATTCTACGAGCAGTACTTC. Translating gives CASSLEGGTFYEQYF.

The chain has TRBV19 and TRBJ1-2; the match to TRBD1 covers 8 bases. The CDR3 covers 14 residues. Losses at the gene ends were 5 bases for V and 10 bases for J; bases not matched to a gene: 12. Germline lookup yields CDR1 LNHDA and CDR2 SQIVND (reference sequence). This CDR3 is CASSSDRGPSDYTF. The DNA for the CDR3 is TGTGCCAGTAGTTCTGACAGGGGTCCATCTGACTACACCTTC. The variable domain in full, with the rest retrieved from reference TRBV19 and TRBJ1-2, is DGGITQSPKYLFRKEGQNVTLSCEQNLNHDAMYWYRQDPGQGLRLIYYSQIVNDFQKGDIAEGYSVSREKKESFPLTVTSAQKNPTAFYLCASSSDRGPSDYTFGSGTRLTVV.

This chain connects TRBV7-2 to TRBJ2-2; D not resolved. The CDR3 has 13 residues. Per germline, CDR1 SGHTA and CDR2 FQGNSA. The V end was cut by 5 bases, the J end by 5 bases, with 9 bases between. The CDR3 spells CASSLPSTGELFF. The CDR3 DNA is TGTGCCAGCAGCCTGCCTTCGACCGGGGAGCTGTTTTTT.

The chain employs TRBV30 and TRBJ1-1, with D possibly matching TRBD1 (5 bases). Germline assignment: CDR1 GTSNPN and CDR2 SVGIG (reference sequence). The V and J ends lost 5 bases and 3 bases respectively, with 13 bases between them. This CDR3 region has 13 residues. Written as DNA, the CDR3 is TGTGCCTGGGGCCCCCGGGGGGACACTGAAGCTTTCTTT. Translation: CAWGPRGDTEAFF.

In regard to this clone: Other DNA sequences in this sample translate to the same CDR3. The chain links TRBV7-9 to TRBJ1-1; D remains unclear. The CDR3 is 12 amino acids. Germline assignment: CDR1 SEHNR and CDR2 FQNEAQ (reference sequence). V was trimmed by 2 bases and J by 4 bases, leaving 5 bases between them. CDR3 DNA sequence: TGTGCCAGCAGCTTAATCCTCACTGAAGCTTTCTTT. As protein: CASSLILTEAFF. Based on the CDR3 plus reference TRBV7-9 and TRBJ1-1, the full variable domain is DTGVSQNPRHKITKRGQNVTFRCDPISEHNRLYWYRQTLGQGPEFLTYFQNEAQLEKSRLLSDRFSAERPKGSFSTLEIQRTEQGDSAMYLCASSLILTEAFFGQGTRLTVV.

The gene calls are TRBV5-4 and TRBJ2-6; D gene ambiguous. Germline V CDR1 and CDR2: SGHNT, YYREEE (reference sequence). The V end was cut by 0 bases, the J end by 4 bases, with 2 bases between. The CDR3 sequence is 13 residues long. The CDR3 DNA sequence: TGTGCCAGCAGCTTGGCGGGGGCCAACGTCCTGACTTTC. This gives the protein CASSLAGANVLTF.

V is TRBV18 and J is TRBJ2-7, with a possible D match to TRBD2 (5 bases). From germline, CDR1 is KGHSH and CDR2 LQKENI. V gave up 6 bases and J gave up 3 bases, with 15 bases separating them. CDR3 size: 14 residues. The CDR3 DNA is TGTGCCAGCTCCCAATCCGGGGTTCACTACGAGCAGTACTTC. Protein: CASSQSGVHYEQYF.

V gene TRBV29-1 combines with J gene TRBJ2-5; the D gene is possibly TRBD2 (7 bases). The CDR3 consists of 15 residues. V was clipped by 6 bases and J by 5 bases, with 22 bases between them. CDR1 is SQVTM and CDR2 is ANQGSEA in the germline V gene. CDR3: CSVRDTEGGFETQYF. The CDR3 DNA reads TGCAGCGTGAGGGATACAGAGGGGGGGTTTGAGACCCAGTACTTC.

This clone was picked up a small number of times. The chain is built from TRBV5-4 and TRBJ2-3; the D is unclear. This CDR3 comprises 13 residues. V shed 1 base and J shed 7 bases, with 10 bases lying between them. Per germline, CDR1 SGHNT and CDR2 YYREEE (reference sequence). DNA for the CDR3: TGTGCCAGCAGCTTGTTTGCGCGACATACGCAGTATTTT. The encoded protein is CASSLFARHTQYF.

This chain uses TRBV7-3 with TRBJ2-1, with TRBD2 matching over 8 bases. The CDR3 contains 14 residues. Germline lookup yields CDR1 SGHTA and CDR2 FQGTGA. The V segment lost 5 bases and the J segment 8 bases; nucleotides outside the gene matches: 8. CDR3 coding DNA: TGTGCCAGCAGCCGGGACTCCGGGGGGGATGAGCAGTTCTTC. The encoded protein is CASSRDSGGDEQFF. The variable domain in full, with the rest retrieved from reference TRBV7-3 and TRBJ2-1, is GAGVSQTPSNKVTEKGKYVELRCDPISGHTALYWYRQSLGQGPEFLIYFQGTGAADDSGLPNDRFFAVRPEGSVSTLKIQRTERGDSAVYLCASSRDSGGDEQFFGPGTRLTVL.

This clone showed up just once. V is TRBV5-6 and J is TRBJ1-4; TRBD1 is a possible D gene (6 bases). There are 14 residues in the CDR3. Between the trimmed V and J ends, which lost 2 bases and 6 bases, there was a span of 11 bases. Germline V lookup: CDR1 SGHDT, CDR2 YYEEEE. CDR3 residues: CASSLPGGYEKLFF. In DNA, the CDR3 is TGTGCCAGCAGCTTACCGGGGGGCTATGAAAAACTGTTTTTT.

The chain uses TRBV18 and TRBJ1-4; D gene uncertain. The CDR3 contains 13 residues. In germline, CDR1 is KGHSH, CDR2 LQKENI. Between the trimmed V and J ends, which lost 4 bases and 0 bases, there was a span of 3 bases. DNA of the CDR3: TGTGCCAGCTCACAGACAACTAATGAAAAACTGTTTTTT. Residues: CASSQTTNEKLFF.

This clone was seen a handful of times. This sample also contains other DNA sequences that code for the same CDR3. V and J are TRBV6-1 and TRBJ2-2, with D uncertain. In germline, CDR1 is MNHNS, CDR2 SASEGT. This CDR3 comprises 12 residues. The V end was cut by 5 bases, the J end by 8 bases, with 9 bases between. The CDR3 loop is CASSPTTGELFF. The DNA for the CDR3 is TGTGCCAGCAGTCCGACGACGGGGGAGCTGTTTTTT.

The genes are TRBV5-4 and TRBJ2-2; TRBD1 is a possible D gene (6 bases). The germline gives CDR1 SGHNT, CDR2 YYREEE (reference sequence). The CDR3 is made up of 18 amino acids. Trimming left V 0 bases short and J 5 bases short, with 20 bases between. In DNA form, the CDR3 reads TGTGCCAGCAGCTTGGCTTCAGGGGTGCGGTTGGCGACCGGGGAGCTGTTTTTT. It specifies CASSLASGVRLATGELFF.

This chain joins TRBV7-9 and TRBJ1-5; D might be TRBD1 (5 bases). The germline CDR1 and CDR2 sequences are SEHNR and FQNEAQ (reference sequence). The CDR3 totals 13 residues. V was shortened by 4 bases and J by 8 bases, with 12 bases between the two germline ends. Written as DNA, the CDR3 is TGTGCCAGCAGCTGGGGGGGATTGAAGCCCCAGCATTTT. This sequence encodes CASSWGGLKPQHF. The full variable domain, in which reference TRBV7-9 and TRBJ1-5 provide the parts outside the CDR3, is DTGVSQNPRHKITKRGQNVTFRCDPISEHNRLYWYRQTLGQGPEFLTYFQNEAQLEKSRLLSDRFSAERPKGSFSTLEIQRTEQGDSAMYLCASSWGGLKPQHFGDGTRLSIL.

This rearrangement joins TRBV18 to TRBJ2-6; possibly TRBD2 for D (5 bases). The CDR3 is made up of 17 amino acids. Trimming left V 1 base short and J 2 bases short, with 12 bases between. Germline CDR1 is KGHSH and CDR2 is LQKENI. The DNA for the CDR3 is TGTGCCAGCTCACCACAGAGTGTCGGGGCTGGGGCCAACGTCCTGACTTTC. It translates to CASSPQSVGAGANVLTF.

The V call is TRBV7-9, the J call TRBJ1-2, with D tentatively TRBD1 (5 bases). This CDR3 region has 15 residues. Germline values: CDR1 SEHNR, CDR2 FQNEAQ (reference sequence). V lost 1 base and J 2 bases, leaving 11 bases between the germline ends. The CDR3 DNA reads as TGTGCCAGCAGCTTAGAAGAGGGGATCAACTATGGCTACACCTTC. This encodes CASSLEEGINYGYTF.

The J gene is TRBJ2-7, the V gene TRBV18; D not resolved. The CDR3 covers 15 residues. Trimming removed 2 bases from V and 0 bases from J, with 11 bases in between. The germline V gene has CDR1 KGHSH and CDR2 LQKENI. This CDR3 is CASSPGLSNSYEQYF. Here the CDR3 DNA reads TGTGCCAGCTCACCAGGGCTGAGTAACTCCTACGAGCAGTACTTC.

The V and J genes are TRBV27 and TRBJ2-5; D may be TRBD1 (6 bases). V was shortened by 2 bases and J by 5 bases, with 12 bases between the two germline ends. This CDR3 is 14 amino acids long. CDR1 MNHEY and CDR2 SMNVEV come from the germline V gene (reference sequence). The CDR3 loop reads CASSLRRGAETQYF. CDR3 coding DNA: TGTGCCAGCAGTTTACGCAGGGGTGCGGAGACCCAGTACTTC.

V and J are TRBV10-2 and TRBJ2-7; D ambiguous. Germline V gene sequence: CDR1 WSHSY, CDR2 SAAADI. The CDR3 runs 12 residues. The V gene lost 3 bases and the J gene lost 3 bases, with 6 bases spanning the gap. The CDR3 nucleotides read TGCGCCAGCAGTGACAGGAACTACGAGCAGTACTTC. It encodes CASSDRNYEQYF.

V usage is TRBV11-3 and J usage is TRBJ2-4; D is unresolved. V dropped 2 bases and J dropped 5 bases, with 7 bases sitting between them. Germline V gene lookup returns CDR1 SGHNT and CDR2 YENEEA. The CDR3 has 13 residues. CDR3 DNA: TGTGCCAGCAGCTTACGAATGGAAAACATTCAGTACTTC. It translates to CASSLRMENIQYF.

V is TRBV5-6 and J is TRBJ1-1; 8 bases agree with TRBD1. CDR1 and CDR2 from the germline V gene are SGHDT and YYEEEE. With V trimmed by 3 bases and J by 12 bases, 7 bases remained unmatched. The CDR3 runs 12 residues. The CDR3 sequence is CASSWGQEATFF. For the CDR3, the DNA is TGTGCCAGCAGCTGGGGACAGGAGGCAACTTTCTTT.

The V call is TRBV7-2, the J call TRBJ2-7, with 7 bases matching TRBD2. Per the germline V gene, CDR1 is SGHTA and CDR2 is FQGNSA. After removal of 5 bases from V and 4 bases from J, the junction contained 5 bases not matched to a gene. CDR3 length equals 13 residues. The CDR3 here is CASSQGLNYEQYF. The CDR3 nucleotides read TGTGCCAGCAGCCAGGGACTAAATTACGAGCAGTACTTC.

The rearrangement joins TRBV6-6 to TRBJ1-2; D ambiguous. Germline V gives CDR1 MNHNY, CDR2 SVGAGI (reference sequence). Trimming pared 6 bases from V and 3 bases from J, leaving 11 bases between. The CDR3 is 13 amino acids. In DNA form, the CDR3 reads TGTGCCAGCAGAGGTGAAGGCTACTATGGCTACACCTTC. Protein sequence: CASRGEGYYGYTF.

The CDR3 coding sequence is TGTGCCAGCAGCGGATTTCGGGGGGACAACTCCTACGAGCAGTACTTC. This encodes CASSGFRGDNSYEQYF. The chain combines TRBV5-5 with TRBJ2-7; the D gene is possibly TRBD2 (7 bases). Trimming shortened V by 4 bases and J by 0 bases, and 17 bases separated the two germline ends. Germline assignment: CDR1 SGHKS and CDR2 YYEKEE (reference sequence). CDR3 length: 16 amino acids.